The rows below give T cell receptor beta chains drawn from one sample of a study of OX40 agonist ivuxolimab in advanced cancers. Clones were sequenced by immunoSEQ multiplex PCR, and TCRdb holds only the in-frame ones, with some missing. The sample yields about 73,000 clones, around nine tenths seen once. The specimen was CD4+ or CD8+ T cells sorted from blood, collected in a trial of the OX40 agonist ivuxolimab. Every receptor here comes from an adult with an advanced solid tumor such as melanoma, head and neck, liver or kidney cancer. Both conserved end residues are part of each CDR3. The D gene is left open where the match is weak. Clone size is not always given. Where it is, it says once, few, many or a class for expanded clones.

>-|TRBJ2-3|-|TRBV28
TGTGCCAGCAGTTTACCGCAGGGCACAGATACGCAGTATTTT
CASSLPQGTDTQYF
>-|TRBJ1-6|TRBD1|TRBV5-1
TGCGCCAGCAGCTCGGGGACAGGGACCAATAATTCACCCCTCCACTTT
CASSSGTGTNNSPLHF
>-|TRBJ2-7|-|TRBV6-5
TGTGCCAGCAGTTACTCGGGGGGAGGGGGCTACGAGCAGTACTTC
CASSYSGGGGYEQYF
>few|TRBJ1-6|TRBD1|TRBV6-6
TGTGCCAGCAGGCCCGGGACAGGGGAATATAATTCACCCCTCCACTTT
CASRPGTGEYNSPLHF
>-|TRBJ1-2|-|TRBV6-1
TGTGCCGGGATCGAACCGGGGGCGTGGAGCGATGGCTACACCTTC
CAGIEPGAWSDGYTF
>-|TRBJ2-1|-|TRBV7-9
TGTGCCAGCAGCCCTCTGGGCCGGACAAATGAGCAGTTCTTC
CASSPLGRTNEQFF
>-|TRBJ2-5|-|TRBV7-9
TGTGCCAGCAGCATAGGTGATCGGGGGGCGGAGGAGACCCAGTACTTC
CASSIGDRGAEETQYF
>-|TRBJ2-7|-|TRBV5-1
TGCGCCAGCAGTCCGAAACCGGCAGGGCGTTTCGAGCAGTACTTC
CASSPKPAGRFEQYF
>-|TRBJ1-2|-|TRBV6-5
TGTGCCAGCAGTTCTTCAACCCTGGTGGGGGATTATGGCTACACCTTC
CASSSSTLVGDYGYTF
>-|TRBJ2-1|TRBD1|TRBV9
TGTGCCAGCAGCGTGACAGGGGCTACCTACAATGAGCAGTTCTTC
CASSVTGATYNEQFF
>-|TRBJ1-2|-|TRBV6-5
TGTGCCAGCAGTTACACGTCAGGCGGTGGCTACACCTTC
CASSYTSGGGYTF
>-|TRBJ1-6|-|TRBV6-5
TGTGCCAGCAGTTACGGCCAGGGTGGGAATTCACCCCTCCACTTT
CASSYGQGGNSPLHF
>-|TRBJ1-2|-|TRBV6-4
TGTGCCAGCAGTGACGGGGGCACGGGCTATGGCTACACCTTC
CASSDGGTGYGYTF
>-|TRBJ1-3|-|TRBV11-2
TGTGCCAGCAGCAAAGGCTTTCAACCTGGAAACACCATATATTTT
CASSKGFQPGNTIYF
>-|TRBJ2-1|TRBD1|TRBV10-1
TGCGCCAGCAGTGAGTGGACAGGGTACAATGAGCAGTTCTTC
CASSEWTGYNEQFF
>-|TRBJ1-2|-|TRBV19
TGTGCCAGTACTTTTGTTGGGTTTAACTATGGCTACACCTTC
CASTFVGFNYGYTF
>-|TRBJ1-1|TRBD1|TRBV28
TGTGCCAGCAGTCTTACAGGGGGTGAAGCTTTCTTT
CASSLTGGEAFF
>-|TRBJ2-7|-|TRBV27
TGTGCCAGCAGTTTCGACGGGCCTCGGGGCGAGCAGTACTTC
CASSFDGPRGEQYF
>few|TRBJ2-1|-|TRBV6-1
TGTGCCAGCAGTTCCCGGATGGGGGCAAACAATGAGCAGTTCTTC
CASSSRMGANNEQFF
>-|TRBJ2-2|TRBD1|TRBV7-2
TGTGCCAGCAGCCGACAGGGGGCCTCGGCCGGGGAGCTGTTTTTT
CASSRQGASAGELFF
>-|TRBJ2-3|-|TRBV30
TGTGCCTGGCGAATGGACAGTACCACAGATACGCAGTATTTT
CAWRMDSTTDTQYF
>-|TRBJ1-6|-|TRBV6-5
TGTGCCAGCAGTTCGTTCAACAATTCACCCCTCCACTTT
CASSSFNNSPLHF
>once|TRBJ2-5|TRBD2|TRBV28
TGTGCCAGCAGAGGCGGGAGCCTGGAGACCCAGTACTTC
CASRGGSLETQYF
>few|TRBJ1-2|-|TRBV6-1
TGTGCCGCAAGGACTGCCTATGGCTACACCTTC
CAARTAYGYTF
>-|TRBJ2-1|-|TRBV5-4
TGTGCCAGCAGCCCAGGCAATGAGCAGTTCTTC
CASSPGNEQFF
>-|TRBJ2-7|-|TRBV20-1
TGCAGTGCTCTTAGGGGGGACGAGCAGTACTTC
CSALRGDEQYF
>-|TRBJ2-3|TRBD1|TRBV5-4
TGTGCCAGCAGCTGGGACAGGGCCACAGATACGCAGTATTTT
CASSWDRATDTQYF
>-|TRBJ2-1|-|TRBV11-1
TGTGCCAGTGCAGCCCCGAGATCCAATGAGCAGTTCTTC
CASAAPRSNEQFF
>-|TRBJ2-1|TRBD2|TRBV7-3
TGTGCCAGCAGCTTAATGCCGCTAGCGGGAGGTGGCAATGAGCAGTTCTTC
CASSLMPLAGGGNEQFF
>-|TRBJ1-2|-|TRBV6-6
TGTGCCAGCATCACCTCCGGTTCGGATGGCTACACCTTC
CASITSGSDGYTF
>-|TRBJ1-4|-|TRBV7-9
TGTGCCAGCAGCTTACTGGGCAGCCCGGCCTATGAAAAACTGTTTTTT
CASSLLGSPAYEKLFF
>-|TRBJ1-2|-|TRBV5-6
TGTGCCAGCAGGCGGGACCGAGTCTCGGGTGGCTACACCTTC
CASRRDRVSGGYTF
>-|TRBJ2-7|TRBD2|TRBV5-1
TGCGCCAGCAGCTTGGGGCCAGGGAGGGACGAGCAGTACTTC
CASSLGPGRDEQYF
>-|TRBJ1-1|-|TRBV11-2
TGTGCCAGCAGCTTAGATATTGGTCGGGGCTGGGGCGGGAACACTGAAGCTTTCTTT
CASSLDIGRGWGGNTEAFF
>once|TRBJ2-1|-|TRBV6-5
TGTGCCAGCAGTTCTCTACGGGGGAGCTCCTACAATGAGCAGTTCTTC
CASSSLRGSSYNEQFF
>-|TRBJ1-1|-|TRBV30
TGTGCCTGGAGTCCGGACTCGAACACTGAAGCTTTCTTT
CAWSPDSNTEAFF
>-|TRBJ1-1|TRBD1|TRBV27
TGTGCCAGCTGGCCCGAAACAGGGGGCAACACTGAAGCTTTCTTT
CASWPETGGNTEAFF
>-|TRBJ1-3|-|TRBV6-5
TGTGCCAGCAGTTACCGGACTGGAAACACCATATATTTT
CASSYRTGNTIYF
>-|TRBJ2-6|TRBD1|TRBV10-2
TGCGCCAGCAGTGAGTCTCCGGACAGGGGTATTGGCTCTGGGGCCAACGTCCTGACTTTC
CASSESPDRGIGSGANVLTF
>-|TRBJ2-3|TRBD2|TRBV2
TGTGCCAGCAGTCCCGGACTAGCGGGAGGAGAAGATACGCAGTATTTT
CASSPGLAGGEDTQYF
>-|TRBJ2-3|-|TRBV7-7
TGTGCTAGCAGCTCCGGGCCCTCAGCCACGCAGTATTTT
CASSSGPSATQYF
>once|TRBJ2-2|-|TRBV7-3
TGTGCCAGCACCCCTCGGGCAGCGAAAACCGGGGAGCTGTTTTTT
CASTPRAAKTGELFF
>-|TRBJ1-1|-|TRBV15
TGTGCCACCAGCAGAGAGCAGGGGATGAACACTGAAGCTTTCTTT
CATSREQGMNTEAFF
>-|TRBJ1-2|-|TRBV2
TGTGCGTGGGGGGGCCTGGGTGGCTACACCTTC
CAWGGLGGYTF
>-|TRBJ1-1|-|TRBV6-5
TGTGCCAGCAGTTACTCGACAGGTTATGAAGCTTTCTTT
CASSYSTGYEAFF
>-|TRBJ2-3|-|TRBV11-2
TGTGCCAGCAGCTCCACAGATACGCAGTATTTT
CASSSTDTQYF
>-|TRBJ1-5|TRBD1|TRBV6-1
TGTGCCAGCAGTGAAAGGGGGCCCAATCAGCCCCAGCATTTT
CASSERGPNQPQHF
>-|TRBJ2-5|TRBD1|TRBV5-1
TGCGCCAGCCACAAACAGGGGGCGCGGGAGACCCAGTACTTC
CASHKQGARETQYF
>-|TRBJ2-7|-|TRBV6-1
TGTGCCAGCAGTGCCAACTCCTACGAGCAGTACTTC
CASSANSYEQYF
>-|TRBJ2-1|-|TRBV28
TGTGCCAGCAGTTTCGCGGGGAGCTCCTACAATGAGCAGTTCTTC
CASSFAGSSYNEQFF
>-|TRBJ1-4|TRBD1|TRBV9
TGTGCCAGCAGCATACGACAGGGAACGTTGTCTAATGAAAAACTGTTTTTT
CASSIRQGTLSNEKLFF
>-|TRBJ1-4|-|TRBV4-1
TGCGCCAGCAGCCAAGTGGGGACCTCTAATGAAAAACTGTTTTTT
CASSQVGTSNEKLFF
>-|TRBJ1-3|-|TRBV5-1
TGCGCCAGCAGCTTGGAATGGCAGGGCACGAACACCATATATTTT
CASSLEWQGTNTIYF
>-|TRBJ2-3|TRBD1|TRBV5-4
TGTGCCAGCAGCCCACCACAGGGGCCCCCCGTCGATACGCAGTATTTT
CASSPPQGPPVDTQYF